This T cell receptor (beta chain) comes out of a study of cytomegalovirus exposure and HLA in healthy donors. The CDR3 spans 15 residues. Trimming left V 7 bases short and J 7 bases short, with 23 bases between. The germline gives CDR1 SQVTM, CDR2 ANQGSEA. Sequencing used immunoSEQ multiplex PCR; TCRdb keeps in-frame clones, though not all of them. Of 200,000 to 300,000 clones in the sample, around 85% were seen once. The sample taken for sequencing was PBMCs. The chain has TRBV29-1 and TRBJ2-1; D gene ambiguous. This sequence was found in a woman between 25 and 40 years old in good health and CMV-seropositive. The chain's CDR3 is CSAPPQVSSANEQFF. CDR3 coding DNA: TGCAGCGCCCCCCCCCAGGTCTCTTCTGCGAATGAGCAGTTCTTC.